One and the same sample provided the 8 T cell receptor beta chains below, sequenced in a study of blood T cells in healthy people across ages. Using a J-beta primer mix together with a sample-barcoded 5' primer, a second PCR was run for roughly 7 to 12 cycles. TCRdb re-derived calls from the 5' RACE reads in MiXCR, one entry per CDR3 protein. Among 1.5 million or so distinct CDR3 sequences listed, approximately 42% were seen once. The material sequenced was blood. These receptors were taken from a woman under 30 in good health.

The rearrangement joins TRBV5-8 to TRBJ2-3; TRBD1 aligns across 7 bases. V gave up 7 bases and J gave up 2 bases; unmatched junction bases: 7. The CDR3 covers 14 residues. Germline values: CDR1 SGHTS, CDR2 YDEGEE. The CDR3 spells CASAPGTVTDTQYF. As DNA, the CDR3 is TGTGCCAGCGCCCCCGGGACAGTCACAGATACGCAGTATTTT.

The J gene is TRBJ1-5, the V gene TRBV28; maybe TRBD1 (6 bases). Trimming cost V 7 bases and J 0 bases, with 10 bases left between them. CDR3 length equals 14 residues. Germline assignment: CDR1 MDHEN and CDR2 SYDVKM. CDR3 sequence reads: CASTTGVSNQPQHF. The CDR3, as DNA: TGTGCCAGCACGACAGGAGTTAGCAATCAGCCCCAGCATTTT.

The chain couples TRBV21-1 to TRBJ2-1; TRBD2, as called in the table, went unchecked against the DNA. TRBV21-1 is an annotated pseudogene. The CDR3 consists of 19 residues. CDR3 region: CASRSPVVEGLFEFNEQFF. CDR3 DNA sequence: TGTGCCAGCAGATCACCGGTAGTAGAAGGCCTTTTTGAGTTCAATGAGCAGTTCTTC.

At least ten counts were recorded for this clonotype. The J gene is TRBJ1-2, the V gene TRBV27; D might be TRBD1 (5 bases). V was pared by 6 bases and J by 4 bases, with 15 bases between. The CDR3 runs 14 residues. CDR1 and CDR2 from the germline V gene are MNHEY and SMNVEV (reference sequence). Written as DNA, the CDR3 is TGTGCCAGCAGCTCAAGGACAAGAAGCTATGGCTACACCTTC. This encodes CASSSRTRSYGYTF.

About this clonotype itself: A clone one base away is much larger, so this may be a read error. The V gene is TRBV2, the J gene TRBJ2-4, with 8 bases that match TRBD2. The DNA end favors TRBJ2-5, so the J call may be wrong. The CDR3 has 13 residues. Per the germline V gene, CDR1 is SNHLY and CDR2 is FYNNEI. The chain's CDR3 is CVSSGLAWETQYF. CDR3 DNA: TGTGTCAGCAGCGGACTAGCCTGGGAGACCCAGTACTTC.

CDR3 residues: CSARSGYSGANVLTF. CDR3 in DNA: TGCAGTGCTAGATCGGGGTACTCTGGGGCCAACGTCCTGACTTTC. V usage is TRBV20-1 and J usage is TRBJ2-6; a weak D match, TRBD2 (5 bases). The germline gives CDR1 DFQATT, CDR2 SNEGSKA (reference sequence). V lost 2 bases to trimming and J lost 0 bases, with 8 bases between them. The CDR3 sequence is 15 residues long.

This clonotype was counted many times. This sequence joins TRBV27 and TRBJ2-6; D uncertain. This CDR3 contains 14 residues. Germline values: CDR1 MNHEY, CDR2 SMNVEV (reference sequence). V was pared by 6 bases and J by 0 bases, with 6 bases between. The CDR3 loop is CASSPLSGANVLTF. Here the CDR3 DNA reads TGTGCCAGCAGCCCCCTCTCTGGGGCCAACGTCCTGACTTTC. Filled out from reference TRBV27 and TRBJ2-6, the complete variable domain reads EAQVTQNPRYLITVTGKKLTVTCSQNMNHEYMSWYRQDPGLGLRQIYYSMNVEVTDKGDVPEGYKVSRKEKRNFPLILESPSPNQTSLYFCASSPLSGANVLTFGAGSRLTVL.

This chain links TRBV7-2 with TRBJ2-1; D may be TRBD1 or TRBD2 (5 bases each). The end of the DNA fits TRBJ2-7 better, so the J call may be wrong. From germline, CDR1 is SGHTA and CDR2 FQGNSA. The CDR3 length is 15 residues. The CDR3 here is CASSQGPESYNEQYF. Here the CDR3 DNA reads TGTGCCAGCAGCCAGGGACCGGAGTCCTACAATGAGCAGTACTTC.